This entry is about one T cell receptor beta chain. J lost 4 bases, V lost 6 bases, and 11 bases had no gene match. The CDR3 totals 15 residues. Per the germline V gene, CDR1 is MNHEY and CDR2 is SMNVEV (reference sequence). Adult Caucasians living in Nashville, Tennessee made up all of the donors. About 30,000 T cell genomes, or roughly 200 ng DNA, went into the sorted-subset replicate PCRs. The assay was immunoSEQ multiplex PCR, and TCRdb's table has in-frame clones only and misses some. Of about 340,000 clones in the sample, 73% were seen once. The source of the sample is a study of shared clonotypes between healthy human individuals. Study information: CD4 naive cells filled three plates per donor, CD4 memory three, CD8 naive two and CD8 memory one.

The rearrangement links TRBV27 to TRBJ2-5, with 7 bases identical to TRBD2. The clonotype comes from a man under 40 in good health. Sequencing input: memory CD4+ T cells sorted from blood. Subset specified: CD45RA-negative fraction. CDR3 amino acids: CASRKKLAPGETQYF. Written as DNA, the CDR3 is TGTGCCAGCAGGAAAAAACTAGCGCCAGGAGAGACCCAGTACTTC.